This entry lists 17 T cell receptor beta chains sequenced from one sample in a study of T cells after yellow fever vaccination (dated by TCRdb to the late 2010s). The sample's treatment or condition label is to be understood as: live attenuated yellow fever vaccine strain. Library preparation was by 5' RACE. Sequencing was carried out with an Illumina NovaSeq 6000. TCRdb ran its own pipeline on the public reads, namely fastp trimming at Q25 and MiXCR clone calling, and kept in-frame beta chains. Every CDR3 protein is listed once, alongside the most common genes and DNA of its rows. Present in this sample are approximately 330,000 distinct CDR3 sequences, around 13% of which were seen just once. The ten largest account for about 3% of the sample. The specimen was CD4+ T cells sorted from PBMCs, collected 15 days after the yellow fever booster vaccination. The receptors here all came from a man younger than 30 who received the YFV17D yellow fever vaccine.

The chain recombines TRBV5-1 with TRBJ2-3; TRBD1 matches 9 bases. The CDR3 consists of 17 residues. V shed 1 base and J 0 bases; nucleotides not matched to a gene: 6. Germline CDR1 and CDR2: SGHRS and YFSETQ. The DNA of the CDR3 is TGCGCCAGCAGCTTGTCGGTTACAGGGGGCAGCACAGATACGCAGTATTTT. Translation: CASSLSVTGGSTDTQYF.

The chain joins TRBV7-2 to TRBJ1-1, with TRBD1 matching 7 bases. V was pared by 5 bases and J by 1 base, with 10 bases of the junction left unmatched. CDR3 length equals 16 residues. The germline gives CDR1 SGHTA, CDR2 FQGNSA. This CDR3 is CASSRGGTVRNTEAFF. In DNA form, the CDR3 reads TGTGCCAGCAGCAGAGGGGGCACGGTGAGGAACACTGAAGCTTTCTTT. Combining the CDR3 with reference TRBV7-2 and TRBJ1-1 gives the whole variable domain GAGVSQSPSNKVTEKGKDVELRCDPISGHTALYWYRQSLGQGLEFLIYFQGNSAPDKSGLPSDRFSAERTGGSVSTLTIQRTQQEDSAVYLCASSRGGTVRNTEAFFGQGTRLTVV.

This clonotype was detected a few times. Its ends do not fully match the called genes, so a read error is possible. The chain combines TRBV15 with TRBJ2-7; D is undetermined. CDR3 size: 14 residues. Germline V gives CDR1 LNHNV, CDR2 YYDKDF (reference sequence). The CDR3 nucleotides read TGTGCCACCAGCAGAGATCGGTTAGTGCTTGGGCGGAACTTC. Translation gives CATSRDRLVLGRNF.

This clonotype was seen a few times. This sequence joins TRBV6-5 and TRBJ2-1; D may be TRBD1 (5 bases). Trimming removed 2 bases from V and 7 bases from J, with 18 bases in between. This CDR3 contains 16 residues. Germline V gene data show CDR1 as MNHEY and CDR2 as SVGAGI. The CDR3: CASSYLSLPDSNEQFF. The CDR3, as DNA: TGTGCCAGCAGTTACCTCTCCTTGCCTGACAGTAATGAGCAGTTCTTC.

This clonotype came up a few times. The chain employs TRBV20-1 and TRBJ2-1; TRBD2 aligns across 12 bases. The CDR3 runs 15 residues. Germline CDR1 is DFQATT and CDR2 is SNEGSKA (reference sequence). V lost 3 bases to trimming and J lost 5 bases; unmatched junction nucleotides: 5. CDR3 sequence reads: CSASSSGGANNEQFF. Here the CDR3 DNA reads TGCAGTGCTAGTTCTAGCGGGGGGGCGAACAATGAGCAGTTCTTC.

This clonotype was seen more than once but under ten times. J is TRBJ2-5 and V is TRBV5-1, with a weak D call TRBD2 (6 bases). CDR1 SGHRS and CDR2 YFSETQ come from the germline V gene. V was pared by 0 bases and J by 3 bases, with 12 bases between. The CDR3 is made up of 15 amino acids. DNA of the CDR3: TGCGCCAGCAGCTTGGGGCCGGGAGAGGAAGAGACCCAGTACTTC. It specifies CASSLGPGEEETQYF.

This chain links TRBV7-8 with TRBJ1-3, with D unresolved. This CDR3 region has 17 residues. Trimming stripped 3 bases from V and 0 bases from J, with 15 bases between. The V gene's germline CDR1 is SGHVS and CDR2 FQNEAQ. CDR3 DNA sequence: TGTGCCAGCAGCTTGCCCTCTCAGGTGTTCTCTGGAAACACCATATATTTT. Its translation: CASSLPSQVFSGNTIYF. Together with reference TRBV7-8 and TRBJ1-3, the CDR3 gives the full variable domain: GAGVSQSPRYKVAKRGQDVALRCDPISGHVSLFWYQQALGQGPEFLTYFQNEAQLDKSGLPSDRFFAERPEGSVSTLKIQRTQQEDSAVYLCASSLPSQVFSGNTIYFGEGSWLTVV.

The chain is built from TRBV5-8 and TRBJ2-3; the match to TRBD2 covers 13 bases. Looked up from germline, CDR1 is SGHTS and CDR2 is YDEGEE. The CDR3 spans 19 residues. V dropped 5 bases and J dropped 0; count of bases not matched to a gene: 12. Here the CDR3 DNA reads TGTGCCAGCAGATGGACTAGCGGGGGACATCCCTTTAGCACAGATACGCAGTATTTT. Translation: CASRWTSGGHPFSTDTQYF.

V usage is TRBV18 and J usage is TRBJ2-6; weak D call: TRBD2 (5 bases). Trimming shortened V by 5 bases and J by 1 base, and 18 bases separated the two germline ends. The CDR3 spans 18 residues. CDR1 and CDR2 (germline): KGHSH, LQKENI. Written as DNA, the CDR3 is TGTGCCAGCTCAGCTCTCATAGGACTTACGTCTGGGGCCAACGTCCTGACTTTC. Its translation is CASSALIGLTSGANVLTF.

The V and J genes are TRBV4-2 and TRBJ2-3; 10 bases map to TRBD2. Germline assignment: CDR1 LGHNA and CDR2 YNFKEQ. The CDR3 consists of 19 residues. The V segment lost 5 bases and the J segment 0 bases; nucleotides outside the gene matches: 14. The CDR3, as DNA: TGTGCCAGCAGCAGAATTATAGGAACTAGCGGGGATAGCACAGATACGCAGTATTTT. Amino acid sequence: CASSRIIGTSGDSTDTQYF.

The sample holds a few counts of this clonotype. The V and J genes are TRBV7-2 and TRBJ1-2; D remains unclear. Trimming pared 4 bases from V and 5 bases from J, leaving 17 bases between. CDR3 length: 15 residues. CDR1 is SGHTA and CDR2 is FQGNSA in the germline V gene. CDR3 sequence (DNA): TGTGCCAGCAGCTCCAGTTCTCAAAGGGCGTATGGCTACACCTTC. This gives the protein CASSSSSQRAYGYTF.

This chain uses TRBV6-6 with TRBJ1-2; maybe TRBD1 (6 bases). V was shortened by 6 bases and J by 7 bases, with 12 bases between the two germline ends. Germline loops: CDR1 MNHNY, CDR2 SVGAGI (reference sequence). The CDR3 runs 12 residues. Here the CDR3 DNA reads TGTGCCAGCAGAGCAGGGGAGGTTGGCTACACCTTC. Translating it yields CASRAGEVGYTF.

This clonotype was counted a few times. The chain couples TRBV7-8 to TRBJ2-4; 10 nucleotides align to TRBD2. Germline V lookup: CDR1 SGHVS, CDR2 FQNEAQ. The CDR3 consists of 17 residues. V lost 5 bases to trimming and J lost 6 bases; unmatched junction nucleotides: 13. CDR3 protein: CASSPGGLAGALNIQYF. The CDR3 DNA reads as TGTGCCAGCAGCCCTGGTGGGCTAGCGGGGGCCCTAAACATTCAGTACTTC.

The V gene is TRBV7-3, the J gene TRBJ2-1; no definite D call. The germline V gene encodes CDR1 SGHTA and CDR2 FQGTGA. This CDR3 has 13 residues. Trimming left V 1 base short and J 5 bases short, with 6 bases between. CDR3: CASSLSQDNEQFF. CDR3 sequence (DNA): TGTGCCAGCAGCTTAAGCCAAGACAATGAGCAGTTCTTC.

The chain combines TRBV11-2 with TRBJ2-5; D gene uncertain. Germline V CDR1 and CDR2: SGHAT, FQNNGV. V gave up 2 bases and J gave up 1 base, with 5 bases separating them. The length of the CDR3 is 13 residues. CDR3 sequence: CASSLQAQETQYF. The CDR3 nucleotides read TGTGCCAGCAGCTTACAGGCCCAAGAGACCCAGTACTTC.

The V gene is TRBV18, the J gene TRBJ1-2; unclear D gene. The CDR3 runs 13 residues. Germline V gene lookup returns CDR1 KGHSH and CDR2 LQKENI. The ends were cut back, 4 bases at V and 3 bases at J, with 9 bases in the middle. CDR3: CASSLTADYGYTF. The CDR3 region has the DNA TGTGCCAGCTCACTGACCGCCGACTATGGCTACACCTTC.

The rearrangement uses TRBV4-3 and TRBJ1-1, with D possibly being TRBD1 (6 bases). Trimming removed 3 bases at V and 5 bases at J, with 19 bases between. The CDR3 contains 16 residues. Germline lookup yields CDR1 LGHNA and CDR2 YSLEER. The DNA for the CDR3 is TGCGCCAGCAGCCAGGGGCTACAGGGAATGCGAACTGAAGCTTTCTTT. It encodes CASSQGLQGMRTEAFF.